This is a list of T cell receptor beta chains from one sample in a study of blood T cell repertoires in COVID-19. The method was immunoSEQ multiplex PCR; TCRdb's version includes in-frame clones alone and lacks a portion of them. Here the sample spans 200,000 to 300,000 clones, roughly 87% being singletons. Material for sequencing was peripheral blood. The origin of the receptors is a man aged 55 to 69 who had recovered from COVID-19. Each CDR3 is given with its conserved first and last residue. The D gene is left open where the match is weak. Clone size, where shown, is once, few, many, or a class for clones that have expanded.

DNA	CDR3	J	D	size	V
TGTGCCAGCAGTTTACAGGGTGGAAACACCATATATTTT	CASSLQGGNTIYF	TRBJ1-3	NA	NA	TRBV12-3/TRBV12-4
TGTGCCAGCAGGACGTCTCAGGGGGCAGGTGGCTACACCTTC	CASRTSQGAGGYTF	TRBJ1-2	TRBD1	NA	TRBV6-4
TGTGCCAGTAGTATCACTAGCGGGGTGTACAATGAGCAGTTCTTC	CASSITSGVYNEQFF	TRBJ2-1	TRBD2	NA	TRBV19
TGTGCCAGCAGCCAAGCATACGGCTACGAGCAGTACTTC	CASSQAYGYEQYF	TRBJ2-7	NA	NA	TRBV4-2
TGTGCCAGCAGCCAAGCGGACGGGGGAGGCTACACCTTC	CASSQADGGGYTF	TRBJ1-2	NA	once	TRBV3-1/TRBV3-2
TGTGCCAGCTCACGAAACAGGGACTCCTACGAGCAGTACTTC	CASSRNRDSYEQYF	TRBJ2-7	NA	NA	TRBV18
TGTGCCAGCAGTCGAACAGGTGGGGAGCAGTACTTC	CASSRTGGEQYF	TRBJ2-7	NA	NA	TRBV25-1
TGTGCCAGCAGCTTCGGGACAGGCCCCTACGAGCAGTACTTC	CASSFGTGPYEQYF	TRBJ2-7	TRBD1	NA	TRBV7-9
TGTGCCAGCAGCTTGGCCGGGGCGCAGGGGCAAGAGACCCAGTACTTC	CASSLAGAQGQETQYF	TRBJ2-5	NA	NA	TRBV5-5
TGTGCCAGCTCACCATTGACAGGGCCCCAAGAGACCCAGTACTTC	CASSPLTGPQETQYF	TRBJ2-5	TRBD1	NA	TRBV18
TGTGCCATCCTAGCCCACCCCCTAGCGGGGGCGTATGTCCAGTACTTC	CAILAHPLAGAYVQYF	TRBJ2-5	TRBD2	NA	TRBV2
TGTGCCTGGAGCGGGTACAATGAGCAGTTCTTC	CAWSGYNEQFF	TRBJ2-1	NA	NA	TRBV30
TGTGCCACCAGTGATACGAGGACTTATTCCACAGATACGCAGTATTTT	CATSDTRTYSTDTQYF	TRBJ2-3	NA	NA	TRBV24-1
TGTGCCAGCAGCCATGACCCGGGACAGATAAATTCACCCCTCCACTTT	CASSHDPGQINSPLHF	TRBJ1-6	TRBD1	NA	TRBV4-2
TGTGCCAGCAGCTTTTCAGGGGGGTCCTACAATGAGCAGTTCTTC	CASSFSGGSYNEQFF	TRBJ2-1	NA	NA	TRBV7-9
TGTGCCAGTAAGGGGGATTTCCAGCCCCAGCATTTT	CASKGDFQPQHF	TRBJ1-5	NA	few	TRBV19
TGCAGCGTTGACCCACAGGGGGCGAACACAGATACGCAGTATTTT	CSVDPQGANTDTQYF	TRBJ2-3	TRBD1	NA	TRBV29-1
TGTGCCAGCAGCCAAGTCGCGGGTTTTAATTCACCCCTCCACTTT	CASSQVAGFNSPLHF	TRBJ1-6	NA	NA	TRBV3-1/TRBV3-2
TGTGCCAGCAGCACAGCGGGGGGTCGCTACAATGAGCAGTTCTTC	CASSTAGGRYNEQFF	TRBJ2-1	TRBD2	NA	TRBV7-9
TGCAGTGCTAGTGGGGCAGGGAACTATGGCTACACCTTC	CSASGAGNYGYTF	TRBJ1-2	NA	NA	TRBV20-1
TGTGCCAGCAGCCAGGCACGGCATCCTTACTATGGCTACACCTTC	CASSQARHPYYGYTF	TRBJ1-2	NA	NA	TRBV11-1
TGTGCCTGGGGACGGGAGAGCTCCTATAATTCACCCCTCCACTTT	CAWGRESSYNSPLHF	TRBJ1-6	NA	once	TRBV30
TGTGCCATCAGTTTACAGGGGGACTATGGCTACACCTTC	CAISLQGDYGYTF	TRBJ1-2	TRBD1	NA	TRBV10-3
TGTGCCAGCAGTGAATATGGCCGAACCTACGAGCAGTACTTC	CASSEYGRTYEQYF	TRBJ2-7	NA	NA	TRBV6-1
TGTGCCAGCAGTTTAAGTGGAGGACCAACCCTCCCAGATACGCAGTATTTT	CASSLSGGPTLPDTQYF	TRBJ2-3	NA	NA	TRBV28
TGTGCCTGGAGTGTCGGTGGGGGGGCCGGAACCCAGCATTTT	CAWSVGGGAGTQHF	TRBJ1-5	NA	once	TRBV30
TGTGCCAGCAGCTTAATGGGACAGGGGCAAGAGACCCAGTACTTC	CASSLMGQGQETQYF	TRBJ2-5	TRBD1	NA	TRBV11-2
TGTGCCAGCAGCGTTGGGCTCTCTGGAAACACCATATATTTT	CASSVGLSGNTIYF	TRBJ1-3	NA	NA	TRBV9
TGTGCCAGTAGTATCGCCGGGAACGAGATTGAACAGCCCCAGCATTTT	CASSIAGNEIEQPQHF	TRBJ1-5	NA	once	TRBV19
TGTGCCAGCAGTGATCAGGCTTCCTCTGGAAACACCATATATTTT	CASSDQASSGNTIYF	TRBJ1-3	NA	few	TRBV2
TGCGCCATCCATGGGGGACAGGGAATGGAGGAGTATCAGCCCCAGCATTTT	CAIHGGQGMEEYQPQHF	TRBJ1-5	TRBD1	NA	TRBV5-1
TGTGCCATCGCGAACGGCGGAAAAGAAAAACTGTTTTTT	CAIANGGKEKLFF	TRBJ1-4	NA	NA	TRBV10-3
TGTGCCAGCAGCTTTGGACAGGGCCAAGAGACCCAGTACTTC	CASSFGQGQETQYF	TRBJ2-5	TRBD1	NA	TRBV7-2
TGTGCCAGCAGCCTTCGCACTAGCGGGGGGGCCACGGAGACCCAGTACTTC	CASSLRTSGGATETQYF	TRBJ2-5	TRBD2	NA	TRBV3-1/TRBV3-2
TGTGCCAGCAGCGTAAGTCCGAGTCGTATCGACAATGAGCAGTTCTTC	CASSVSPSRIDNEQFF	TRBJ2-1	NA	NA	TRBV9
TGTGCCAGTAGTACTCGAGAGACCCAGTACTTC	CASSTRETQYF	TRBJ2-5	NA	NA	TRBV19
TGTGCCAGCAGCGCCCTGACAGGGGGTTTCTCACCCCTCCACTTT	CASSALTGGFSPLHF	TRBJ1-6	TRBD1	NA	TRBV11-2
TGTGCCAGCAGCTTTGTGGGGAGAACTGAAGCTTTCTTT	CASSFVGRTEAFF	TRBJ1-1	NA	once	TRBV7-9
TGTGCCAGCAGCCCGGGGGTAGCGACTAATGAAAAACTGTTTTTT	CASSPGVATNEKLFF	TRBJ1-4	NA	NA	TRBV7-9
TGTGCCAGCAGCTTGGCCGACAGGGGAGAAGCTTTCTTT	CASSLADRGEAFF	TRBJ1-1	TRBD1	NA	TRBV5-4
TGTGCCTGGAGTCTGAAGGGGTACGAGCAGTACTTC	CAWSLKGYEQYF	TRBJ2-7	NA	NA	TRBV30
TGTGCCAGCAGCCGGGCCCCACCCTCTGGGGCCAACGTCCTGACTTTC	CASSRAPPSGANVLTF	TRBJ2-6	NA	NA	TRBV14
TGCGCCAGCAGCTTATCTAAGGACAGCACCGGGGAGCTGTTTTTT	CASSLSKDSTGELFF	TRBJ2-2	NA	NA	TRBV5-1
TGCGCCAGCAGCGAGACAGGGTATAATGAAAAACTGTTTTTT	CASSETGYNEKLFF	TRBJ1-4	TRBD1	NA	TRBV5-1
TGTGCCAGCAGCATCGTACAGGGAGCGATATATGGCTACACCTTC	CASSIVQGAIYGYTF	TRBJ1-2	NA	once	TRBV21-1
TGCGCCAGCCGTGGCGGGACAGGGCGAGAATTACTGTTTTTT	CASRGGTGRELLFF	TRBJ1-4	TRBD1	NA	TRBV5-1
TGCGCCAGCAGCTCCGGCCCCCGGACGAAGACAGGGACTGGAAACACCATATATTTT	CASSSGPRTKTGTGNTIYF	TRBJ1-3	TRBD1	NA	TRBV5-1
TGTGCCAGCAGCCCCGTGAGGTCGGAGGGGACAGATACGCAGTATTTT	CASSPVRSEGTDTQYF	TRBJ2-3	NA	NA	TRBV9
TGCGCCAGCAGTCAGCGTCCCGGGACATGCCTCAATGAGCAGTTCTTC	CASSQRPGTCLNEQFF	TRBJ2-1	NA	NA	TRBV23-1
TGTGCCAGCAGCTTGTTGGGGACAGAGAATAACTATGGCTACACCTTC	CASSLLGTENNYGYTF	TRBJ1-2	TRBD1	NA	TRBV5-4